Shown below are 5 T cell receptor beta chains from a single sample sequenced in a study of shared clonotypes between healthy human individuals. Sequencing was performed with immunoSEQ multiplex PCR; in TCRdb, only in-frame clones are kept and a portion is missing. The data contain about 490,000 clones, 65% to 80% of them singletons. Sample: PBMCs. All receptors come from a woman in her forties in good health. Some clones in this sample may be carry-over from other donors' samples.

The CDR3 region is CASRQADTQYF. CDR3 DNA: TGTGCCAGCAGACAGGCAGATACGCAGTATTTT. The chain has TRBV6-4 and TRBJ2-3; D perhaps matches TRBD1 (5 bases). The ends were cut back, 6 bases at V and 4 bases at J, with 5 bases in the middle. The CDR3 is 11 amino acids. Germline V lookup: CDR1 MRHNA, CDR2 SNTAGT.

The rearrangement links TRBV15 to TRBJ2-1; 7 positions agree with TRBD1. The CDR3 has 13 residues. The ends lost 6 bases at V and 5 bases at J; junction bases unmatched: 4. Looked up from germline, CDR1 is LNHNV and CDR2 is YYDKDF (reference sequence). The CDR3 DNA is TGTGCCACCAGAAAAACAGGGGACAATGAGCAGTTCTTC. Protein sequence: CATRKTGDNEQFF.

CDR3 region: CASSGGSYNEQFF. CDR3 in DNA: TGTGCCAGCAGCGGGGGTAGTTACAATGAGCAGTTCTTC. The J gene is TRBJ2-1, the V gene TRBV9, with D unresolved. The V and J ends lost 3 bases and 4 bases respectively, with 8 bases between them. The CDR3 runs to 13 residues. Germline V gives CDR1 SGDLS, CDR2 YYNGEE.

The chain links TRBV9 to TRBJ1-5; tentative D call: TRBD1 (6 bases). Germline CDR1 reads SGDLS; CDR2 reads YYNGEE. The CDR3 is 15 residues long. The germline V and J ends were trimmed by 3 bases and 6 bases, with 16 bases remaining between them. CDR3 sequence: CASSALGQVGQPQHF. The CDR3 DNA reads TGTGCCAGCAGCGCCCTGGGACAAGTGGGTCAGCCCCAGCATTTT.

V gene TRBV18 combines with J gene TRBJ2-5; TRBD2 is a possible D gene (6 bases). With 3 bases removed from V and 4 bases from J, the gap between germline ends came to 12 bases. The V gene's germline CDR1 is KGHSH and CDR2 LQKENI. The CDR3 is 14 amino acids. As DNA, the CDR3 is TGTGCCAGCTCACCGGGGGGTTGGAGAGAGACCCAGTACTTC. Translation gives CASSPGGWRETQYF.